The subject of this entry is one T cell receptor (beta chain). Per the original data handling: Scientists estimated how many nucleated cells there were by amplifying reference gene primers. Libraries were prepared by immunoSEQ multiplex PCR; TCRdb keeps only in-frame clonotypes and omits some of them. V and J calls and clone size are as listed in that table; D and trimming were resolved from the DNA. The sample consists of roughly 70,000 clones, about four fifths of them appearing once. The sample comes from a study of blood T cell repertoires in COVID-19. Study as a whole: Sources were T cells, B-cell-depleted T cells, or PBMCs; the material itself was cDNA or gDNA.

Germline lookup yields CDR1 LNHDA and CDR2 SQIVND (reference sequence). The J segment lost 0 bases and the V segment lost 5 bases, leaving 6 bases of the junction unmatched. The length of the CDR3 is 16 residues. The clonotype comes from an older man who had recovered from COVID-19. Sequences were obtained from peripheral blood. This chain connects TRBV19 to TRBJ2-7; the match to TRBD1 covers 11 bases. CDR3 protein: CASSPAGTGGSYEQYF. DNA of the CDR3: TGTGCCAGTAGTCCCGCCGGGACAGGGGGCTCCTACGAGCAGTACTTC.